One and the same sample provided the 2 T cell receptor beta chains below, sequenced in a study of blood T cell repertoires in COVID-19. The protocol was immunoSEQ multiplex PCR, while the TCRdb copy is restricted to in-frame clones and leaves out a portion. This table holds about 59,000 clones, around 67% found once. The specimen was peripheral blood. The receptor set was obtained from a woman in her seventies with acute or convalescent COVID-19.

This rearrangement joins TRBV19 to TRBJ2-6; a weak D match, TRBD1 (6 bases). From germline, CDR1 is LNHDA and CDR2 SQIVND (reference sequence). V was pared by 6 bases and J by 2 bases, with 11 bases between. CDR3 size: 15 residues. This CDR3 is CASRSTGTGANVLTF. CDR3 nucleotides: TGTGCCAGTAGGAGCACAGGGACTGGGGCCAACGTCCTGACTTTC.

J is TRBJ1-4 and V is TRBV19, with 8 bases fitting TRBD1. Germline assignment: CDR1 LNHDA and CDR2 SQIVND (reference sequence). CDR3 length: 16 amino acids. V lost 8 bases and J lost 0; bases outside the gene matches: 8. The CDR3 region is CASRDRGGSTNEKLFF. The CDR3 DNA reads as TGTGCCAGTCGCGACAGGGGAGGGTCAACTAATGAAAAACTGTTTTTT.